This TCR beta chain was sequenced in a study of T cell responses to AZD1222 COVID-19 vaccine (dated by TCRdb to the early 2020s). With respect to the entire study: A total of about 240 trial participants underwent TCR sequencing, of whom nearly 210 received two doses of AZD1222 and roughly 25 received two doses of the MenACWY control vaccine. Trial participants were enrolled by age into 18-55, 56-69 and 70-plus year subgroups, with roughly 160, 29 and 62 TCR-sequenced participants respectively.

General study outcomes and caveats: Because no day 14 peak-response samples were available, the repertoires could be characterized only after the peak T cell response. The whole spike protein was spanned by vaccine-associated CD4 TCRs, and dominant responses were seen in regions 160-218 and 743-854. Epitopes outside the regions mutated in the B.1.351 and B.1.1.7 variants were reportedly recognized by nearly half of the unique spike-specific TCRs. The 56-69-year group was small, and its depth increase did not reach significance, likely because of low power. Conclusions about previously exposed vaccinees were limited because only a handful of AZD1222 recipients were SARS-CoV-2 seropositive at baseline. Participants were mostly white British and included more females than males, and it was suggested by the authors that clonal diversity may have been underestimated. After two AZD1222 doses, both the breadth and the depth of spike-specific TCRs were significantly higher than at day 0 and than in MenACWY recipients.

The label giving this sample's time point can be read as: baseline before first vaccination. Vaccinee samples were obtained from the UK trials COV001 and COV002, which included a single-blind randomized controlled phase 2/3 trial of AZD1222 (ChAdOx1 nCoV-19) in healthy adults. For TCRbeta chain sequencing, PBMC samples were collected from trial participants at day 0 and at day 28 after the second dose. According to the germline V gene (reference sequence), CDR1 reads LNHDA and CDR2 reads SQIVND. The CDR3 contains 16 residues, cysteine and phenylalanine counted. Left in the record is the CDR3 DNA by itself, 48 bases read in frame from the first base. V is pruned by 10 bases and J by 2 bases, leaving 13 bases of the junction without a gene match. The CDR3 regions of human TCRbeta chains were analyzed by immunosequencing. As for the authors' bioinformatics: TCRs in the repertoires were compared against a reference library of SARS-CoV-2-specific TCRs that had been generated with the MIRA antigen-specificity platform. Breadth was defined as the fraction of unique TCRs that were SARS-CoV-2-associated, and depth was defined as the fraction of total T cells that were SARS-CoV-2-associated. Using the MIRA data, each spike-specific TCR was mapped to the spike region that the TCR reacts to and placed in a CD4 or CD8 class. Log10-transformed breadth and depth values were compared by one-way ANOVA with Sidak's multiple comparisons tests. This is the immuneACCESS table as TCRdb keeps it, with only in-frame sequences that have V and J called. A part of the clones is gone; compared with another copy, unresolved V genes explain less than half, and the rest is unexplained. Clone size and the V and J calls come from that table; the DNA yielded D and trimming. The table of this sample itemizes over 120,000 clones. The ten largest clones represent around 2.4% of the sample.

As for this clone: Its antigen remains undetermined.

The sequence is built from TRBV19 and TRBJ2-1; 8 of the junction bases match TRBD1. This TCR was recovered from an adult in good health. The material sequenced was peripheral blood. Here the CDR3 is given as CATNPGQGFPYNEQFF. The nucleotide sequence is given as TGTGCCACCAACCCCGGACAGGGCTTCCCCTACAATGAGCAGTTCTTC.